The next 29 T cell receptor beta chains were all read from a single sample in a study of blood T cell repertoires in COVID-19. Clones were sequenced by immunoSEQ multiplex PCR, and TCRdb holds only the in-frame ones, with some missing. This sample has about 200,000 clones, with nearly 90% found just once. The sequenced material came from peripheral blood. These receptors were obtained from a man over 45 with acute or convalescent COVID-19.

The rearrangement uses TRBV6-5 and TRBJ2-3, with TRBD2 matching over 8 bases. Trimming at V came to 7 bases and at J to 5 bases, leaving 8 bases not matched to a gene. Germline assignment: CDR1 MNHEY and CDR2 SVGAGI. The CDR3 totals 14 residues. As DNA, the CDR3 is TGTGCCAGCAAGTCCGGGGGGGCCGTAGATACGCAGTATTTT. This translates into CASKSGGAVDTQYF.

The chain carries TRBV5-5 and TRBJ2-1, with TRBD2 matching 9 bases. Looked up from germline, CDR1 is SGHKS and CDR2 is YYEKEE (reference sequence). The CDR3 contains 15 residues. Trimming removed 4 bases from V and 3 bases from J; junction bases left unmatched: 5. This CDR3 reads CASSPLAGRYNEQFF. CDR3 bases: TGTGCCAGCAGCCCGCTAGCGGGGCGCTACAATGAGCAGTTCTTC.

This rearrangement joins TRBV18 to TRBJ2-7, with TRBD1 matching over 8 bases. There are 14 residues in the CDR3. J was trimmed by 5 bases and V by 6 bases; bases with no gene match: 9. The V gene's germline CDR1 is KGHSH and CDR2 LQKENI. CDR3 coding DNA: TGTGCCAGCTCGCAAAAGGACAGGGTCGACGAGCAGTACTTC. Translating it yields CASSQKDRVDEQYF. Based on the CDR3 plus reference TRBV18 and TRBJ2-7, the full variable domain is NAGVMQNPRHLVRRRGQEARLRCSPMKGHSHVYWYRQLPEEGLKFMVYLQKENIIDESGMPKERFSAEFPKEGPSILRIQQVVRGDSAAYFCASSQKDRVDEQYFGPGTRLTVT.

The rearrangement links TRBV30 to TRBJ2-3, with 9 nucleotides matching TRBD2. Trimming took 4 bases from V and 0 from J; bases not matched to a gene: 5. The CDR3 is 15 amino acids. Germline CDR1 and CDR2: GTSNPN and SVGIG (reference sequence). The CDR3 DNA reads TGTGCCTGGACCCGACTAGCGGCTAGCACAGATACGCAGTATTTT. Translation: CAWTRLAASTDTQYF.

This chain connects TRBV5-1 to TRBJ2-5, with a tentative D call TRBD1 (5 bases). Germline loops: CDR1 SGHRS, CDR2 YFSETQ. V was clipped by 1 base and J by 2 bases, with 9 bases between them. The CDR3 runs to 14 residues. The CDR3 DNA reads as TGCGCCAGCAGCTTGATTTCAGGGCAAGAGACCCAGTACTTC. This translates into CASSLISGQETQYF.

The chain has TRBV6-2 or TRBV6-3 and TRBJ2-1; D not certain. Germline lookup yields CDR1 MNHEY and CDR2 SVGEGT. The CDR3 covers 15 residues. Trimming shortened V by 4 bases and J by 3 bases, and 13 bases separated the two germline ends. The CDR3 nucleotides are TGTGCCAGCAGTTCTTGGGCACCCAACTACAATGAGCAGTTCTTC. Translated, it gives CASSSWAPNYNEQFF.

This clone came up a few times. The rearrangement links TRBV14 to TRBJ2-7; D is unclear. V was shortened by 1 base and J by 8 bases, with 9 bases between the two germline ends. This CDR3 contains 12 residues. In germline, CDR1 is SGHDN, CDR2 FVKESK. In DNA form, the CDR3 reads TGTGCCAGCAGCCAAGTTCGACAACAGCAGTACTTC. Protein sequence: CASSQVRQQQYF.

This sequence joins TRBV11-2 and TRBJ1-1; no reliable D call. CDR1 is SGHAT, CDR2 FQNNGV, per germline. This CDR3 has 14 residues. V was shortened by 4 bases and J by 3 bases, with 12 bases between the two germline ends. In nucleotides, the CDR3 is TGTGCCAGCAGCTCCCTCCGAGGTTACACTGAAGCTTTCTTT. Translated, it gives CASSSLRGYTEAFF.

This chain connects TRBV9 to TRBJ1-2; D is possibly TRBD1 (5 bases). The CDR3 runs 14 residues. Germline loops: CDR1 SGDLS, CDR2 YYNGEE. Trimming left V 1 base short and J 4 bases short, with 11 bases between. The CDR3 DNA follows: TGTGCCAGCAGCGTAACAGGACAAGTCTATGGCTACACCTTC. Amino acid sequence: CASSVTGQVYGYTF.

The chain recombines TRBV10-3 with TRBJ1-6, with 8 bases that match TRBD1. Germline V lookup: CDR1 ENHRY, CDR2 SYGVKD. CDR3 size: 15 residues. Trimming cost V 1 base and J 9 bases; bases outside gene matches: 5. This chain's CDR3 is CAISELTGAGSPLHF. CDR3 bases: TGTGCCATCAGTGAGTTGACAGGGGCGGGTTCACCCCTCCACTTT.

The chain combines TRBV3-1 (or the pseudogene TRBV3-2) with TRBJ1-1, with no clear D. The CDR3 is 13 residues long. V shed 0 bases and J shed 10 bases, with 12 bases lying between them. The germline V gene encodes CDR1 LGHDT and CDR2 YNNKEL (reference sequence). CDR3 residues: CASSQEGGGGAFF. The CDR3 region has the DNA TGTGCCAGCAGCCAAGAGGGAGGAGGAGGAGCTTTCTTT.

The chain recombines TRBV28 with TRBJ2-7, with 10 bases aligning to TRBD2. The CDR3 runs 15 residues. Unmatched junction bases numbered 7, after V lost 4 bases and J lost 4 bases. Germline V gene lookup returns CDR1 MDHEN and CDR2 SYDVKM. The CDR3, as DNA: TGTGCCAGCAGTTCCTCCGAGGGACTAGCGTACGAGCAGTACTTC. Amino acid sequence: CASSSSEGLAYEQYF.

The V gene is TRBV3-1 (or the pseudogene TRBV3-2), the J gene TRBJ1-5, with D possibly TRBD1 on 6 matching bases. Trimming took off 5 bases at V and 4 bases at J, with 12 bases between the two ends. The germline CDR1 and CDR2 sequences are LGHDT and YNNKEL (reference sequence). CDR3 size: 14 residues. The CDR3 here is CASSSRGGNQPQHF. DNA for the CDR3: TGTGCCAGCAGCTCCAGGGGCGGTAATCAGCCCCAGCATTTT.

The chain has TRBV5-6 and TRBJ2-7; D is ambiguous. V dropped 0 bases and J dropped 1 base, with 8 bases sitting between them. The CDR3 covers 14 residues. Germline CDR1 reads SGHDT; CDR2 reads YYEEEE. The CDR3 DNA reads TGTGCCAGCAGCTTGGTAGCAGATTCCTACGAGCAGTACTTC. It yields the protein CASSLVADSYEQYF.

This clone appeared a few times. The V call is TRBV5-1, the J call TRBJ1-2; 10 bases map to TRBD1. CDR1 SGHRS and CDR2 YFSETQ come from the germline V gene. J gave up 4 bases and V 4 bases, and 7 bases lay outside the gene matches. CDR3 size: 15 residues. The CDR3 loop is CASSLPGQGFYGYTF. CDR3 DNA: TGCGCCAGCAGCCTTCCGGGACAGGGGTTCTATGGCTACACCTTC.

This chain connects TRBV19 to TRBJ2-7; 10 bases are shared with TRBD2. The V gene end was trimmed by 8 bases and the J gene end by 0 bases; junction bases not matched to a gene: 4. This CDR3 spans 14 amino acids. CDR1 LNHDA and CDR2 SQIVND come from the germline V gene (reference sequence). CDR3 nucleotides: TGTGCCAGTCGCCGGACTAGCGGCTCCTACGAGCAGTACTTC. Protein: CASRRTSGSYEQYF.

The CDR3 sequence: CATSRGTSGRGWQFF. DNA for the CDR3: TGTGCCACCAGCAGAGGGACTAGCGGGAGAGGCTGGCAGTTCTTC. The rearrangement uses TRBV15 and TRBJ2-1, with 13 bases matching TRBD2. In germline, CDR1 is LNHNV, CDR2 YYDKDF (reference sequence). The CDR3 is 15 amino acids. V was pared by 1 base and J by 12 bases, with 6 bases of the junction left unmatched.

This chain connects TRBV3-1 (or the pseudogene TRBV3-2) to TRBJ2-1, with TRBD1 matching over 10 bases. Germline CDR1 is LGHDT and CDR2 is YNNKEL (reference sequence). The CDR3 spans 15 residues. Trimming cost V 4 bases and J 3 bases; bases outside gene matches: 3. The CDR3 sequence is CASSPRDRGYNEQFF. The CDR3 DNA reads as TGTGCCAGCAGCCCGCGGGACAGGGGCTACAATGAGCAGTTCTTC.

The rearrangement links TRBV30 to TRBJ1-5; tentative D call: TRBD1 (6 bases). Trimming stripped 2 bases from V and 0 bases from J, with 11 bases between. This CDR3 is 15 amino acids long. Germline lookup yields CDR1 GTSNPN and CDR2 SVGIG (reference sequence). The CDR3 coding sequence is TGTGCCTGGAGTTCCGGACAGATTAGCAATCAGCCCCAGCATTTT. It specifies CAWSSGQISNQPQHF. Full variable domain (rest looked up from reference TRBV30 and TRBJ1-5): SQTIHQWPATLVQPVGSPLSLECTVEGTSNPNLYWYRQAAGRGLQLLFYSVGIGQISSEVPQNLSASRPQDRQFILSSKKLLLSDSGFYLCAWSSGQISNQPQHFGDGTRLSIL.

V is TRBV4-3 and J is TRBJ2-5, with 11 bases matching TRBD2. The CDR3 loop spans 15 amino acids. Losses at the gene ends were 4 bases for V and 4 bases for J; bases not matched to a gene: 5. From germline, CDR1 is LGHNA and CDR2 YSLEER. CDR3 sequence reads: CASSLSGGALETQYF. CDR3 nucleotide sequence: TGCGCCAGCAGCCTTAGCGGGGGGGCGCTAGAGACCCAGTACTTC.

Comment on this clone: Within the sample, other DNA sequences also encode this same CDR3. This chain connects TRBV5-4 to TRBJ2-5; TRBD2 matches 8 bases. After removal of 0 bases from V and 4 bases from J, the junction contained 5 bases not matched to a gene. The germline CDR1 and CDR2 sequences are SGHNT and YYREEE (reference sequence). The CDR3 is 15 residues long. Here the CDR3 reads CASSLGRGAGETQYF. CDR3 sequence (DNA): TGTGCCAGCAGCTTGGGGCGGGGGGCGGGAGAGACCCAGTACTTC.

The V call is TRBV7-9, the J call TRBJ2-2; D is perhaps TRBD2 (5 bases). V dropped 8 bases and J dropped 5 bases, with 12 bases sitting between them. This CDR3 is built from 13 residues. Germline values: CDR1 SEHNR, CDR2 FQNEAQ (reference sequence). CDR3 bases: TGTGCCAGCTCTGCGGGCGGGACCGGGGAGCTGTTTTTT. Translation gives CASSAGGTGELFF.

Written as DNA, the CDR3 is TGTGCCAGCAGGGCGGAGCTAGCGGATGAGCAGTTCTTC. Translated: CASRAELADEQFF. The rearrangement links TRBV7-6 to TRBJ2-1; 7 positions match TRBD2. V dropped 6 bases and J dropped 8; count of bases not matched to a gene: 7. The V gene's germline CDR1 is SGHVS and CDR2 FNYEAQ. The length of the CDR3 is 13 residues.

This chain connects TRBV6-5 to TRBJ2-1; 7 positions match TRBD2. Trimming took 0 bases from V and 2 from J; bases not matched to a gene: 4. The CDR3 has 16 amino acids. Germline CDR1 reads MNHEY; CDR2 reads SVGAGI. The CDR3, as DNA: TGTGCCAGCAGTTACTCAGCGGGGATTACCTACAATGAGCAGTTCTTC. As protein: CASSYSAGITYNEQFF.

The chain couples TRBV29-1 to TRBJ2-7; 14 bases align to TRBD2. The V gene's germline CDR1 is SQVTM and CDR2 ANQGSEA. V dropped 6 bases and J dropped 3; count of bases not matched to a gene: 10. The CDR3 has 16 residues. This CDR3 reads CSVGTSGSFSVYEQYF. The DNA of the CDR3 is TGCAGCGTGGGGACTAGCGGGAGCTTTTCAGTCTACGAGCAGTACTTC.

J is TRBJ2-5 and V is TRBV28; 8 positions match TRBD1. CDR1 and CDR2 (germline): MDHEN, SYDVKM. The CDR3 runs 16 residues. J lost 5 bases, V lost 6 bases, and 14 bases had no gene match. The CDR3 sequence is CASRRRTGINWETQYF. CDR3 DNA sequence: TGTGCCAGCAGGCGGCGGACAGGGATAAATTGGGAGACCCAGTACTTC.

The chain links TRBV5-4 to TRBJ2-4, with 8 bases fitting TRBD1. There are 18 residues in the CDR3. Germline loops: CDR1 SGHNT, CDR2 YYREEE (reference sequence). With V trimmed by 1 base and J by 0 bases, 9 bases remained unmatched. The CDR3 DNA reads TGTGCCAGCAGCTTGTTGACAGGGGATTACCTAGCCAAAAACATTCAGTACTTC. Translated, it gives CASSLLTGDYLAKNIQYF.

This clone was detected only once. This chain links TRBV24-1 with TRBJ1-2, with TRBD1 matching over 7 bases. Germline lookup yields CDR1 KGHDR and CDR2 SFDVKD. The CDR3 length is 15 residues. V was pared by 9 bases and J by 0 bases, with 9 bases of the junction left unmatched. Here the CDR3 reads CATQGGASANYGYTF. In nucleotides, the CDR3 is TGTGCCACCCAGGGGGGAGCGTCGGCTAACTATGGCTACACCTTC.

The chain recombines TRBV5-3 with TRBJ2-6, with a possible D match to TRBD1 (6 bases). TRBV5-3 is recorded as an ORF, its role being uncertain. The length of the CDR3 is 18 residues. V was pared by 3 bases and J by 0 bases, with 16 bases between. The CDR3 region has the DNA TGTGCCAGAAGCTCCCGGGACATGCGGAGCTCTGGGGCCAACGTCCTGACTTTC. Protein: CARSSRDMRSSGANVLTF.